One sample yielded the 25 T cell receptor beta chains listed below, sequenced in a study of blood T cell repertoires in COVID-19. Produced via immunoSEQ multiplex PCR; TCRdb's table is partial and in-frame only. The data contain over 250,000 clones, over 75% of them singletons. The sample comprised peripheral blood. These receptors came from a woman in her 70s with COVID-19, enrolled during active disease.

The V and J genes are TRBV28 and TRBJ2-7; 8 nucleotides align to TRBD1. The CDR3 has 13 residues. V dropped 3 bases and J dropped 4; count of bases not matched to a gene: 2. CDR1 is MDHEN and CDR2 is SYDVKM in the germline V gene. In DNA, the CDR3 is TGTGCCAGCAGTTTGCAGGGGGCTTACGAGCAGTACTTC. Amino acid sequence: CASSLQGAYEQYF.

The J gene is TRBJ1-1, the V gene TRBV7-2; a weak D match, TRBD1 (6 bases). Trimming left V 5 bases short and J 4 bases short, with 14 bases between. This CDR3 has 14 amino acids. CDR1 and CDR2 (germline): SGHTA, FQGNSA. The CDR3 sequence is CASSPSGGGTEAFF. The CDR3 coding sequence is TGTGCCAGCAGCCCCTCGGGAGGGGGCACTGAAGCTTTCTTT.

Ten or more counts support this clone. The chain couples TRBV30 to TRBJ2-5, with TRBD1 matching over 9 bases. Germline CDR1 GTSNPN, CDR2 SVGIG (reference sequence). The CDR3 runs to 14 residues. V shed 0 bases and J 5 bases; nucleotides not matched to a gene: 4. The CDR3 region has the DNA TGTGCCTGGAGTGTCACAGGGGGCTGGGAGACCCAGTACTTC. Its protein product is CAWSVTGGWETQYF.

The rearrangement links TRBV18 to TRBJ2-1; 7 bases agree with TRBD2. V was pared by 6 bases and J by 4 bases, with 9 bases of the junction left unmatched. The CDR3 length is 15 residues. In germline, CDR1 is KGHSH, CDR2 LQKENI. Here the CDR3 reads CASSRGLGVYNEQFF. DNA for the CDR3: TGTGCCAGCTCCCGAGGACTAGGGGTTTACAATGAGCAGTTCTTC.

The chain has TRBV5-1 and TRBJ2-7; TRBD1 might be the D (5 bases). V was pared by 3 bases and J by 3 bases, with 10 bases between. This CDR3 contains 13 residues. Looked up from germline, CDR1 is SGHRS and CDR2 is YFSETQ. The CDR3, as DNA: TGCGCCAGCAGCTCAGGGTCGGGCTACGAGCAGTACTTC. It is translated as CASSSGSGYEQYF.

V gene TRBV5-1 combines with J gene TRBJ1-2, with 7 positions matching TRBD1. V lost 4 bases and J lost 2; bases outside the gene matches: 8. The germline CDR1 and CDR2 sequences are SGHRS and YFSETQ. The CDR3 extends over 15 amino acids. CDR3 sequence (DNA): TGCGCCAGCAGCCATCCCACGGGACAGAACTATGGCTACACCTTC. Protein product: CASSHPTGQNYGYTF.

The chain joins TRBV4-2 to TRBJ1-5, with D possibly being TRBD1 (6 bases). Per germline, CDR1 LGHNA and CDR2 YNFKEQ. Trimming took off 2 bases at V and 7 bases at J, with 18 bases between the two ends. The CDR3 has 16 residues. CDR3 DNA sequence: TGTGCCAGCAGCCAAATCACGGGGCAGGGGACCCAGCCCCAGCATTTT. Translated, it gives CASSQITGQGTQPQHF.

V is TRBV28 and J is TRBJ1-1; D is perhaps TRBD1 (6 bases). The CDR3 spans 15 residues. Trimming stripped 4 bases from V and 2 bases from J, with 14 bases between. The V gene's germline CDR1 is MDHEN and CDR2 SYDVKM. Here the CDR3 DNA reads TGTGCCAGCAGTTCCCCTAGGACAGCCAACACTGAAGCTTTCTTT. It encodes CASSSPRTANTEAFF.

The CDR3 reads CASSSGTVGNQPQHF. The CDR3 region has the DNA TGTGCCAGCAGCTCCGGGACAGTTGGCAATCAGCCCCAGCATTTT. The chain recombines TRBV7-2 with TRBJ1-5; 7 bases are shared with TRBD1. This CDR3 has 15 amino acids. In germline, CDR1 is SGHTA, CDR2 FQGNSA. V lost 4 bases, J lost 2 bases, and 5 bases stayed unmatched.

The V call is TRBV4-1, the J call TRBJ2-7, with D perhaps TRBD2 (5 bases). CDR3 size: 16 residues. Germline CDR1 reads MGHRA; CDR2 reads YSYEKL. Trimming stripped 0 bases from V and 3 bases from J, with 15 bases between. CDR3 residues: CASSQDGRKEGYEQYF. CDR3 nucleotide sequence: TGCGCCAGCAGCCAAGATGGCAGGAAAGAGGGCTACGAGCAGTACTTC.

This chain joins TRBV5-1 and TRBJ1-5; possible D gene TRBD1, 5 bases. V gave up 0 bases and J gave up 7 bases, with 8 bases separating them. This CDR3 region has 13 residues. The germline gives CDR1 SGHRS, CDR2 YFSETQ. CDR3 nucleotide sequence: TGCGCCAGCAGCTTGGCAGGGAAACAGCCCCAGCATTTT. This gives the protein CASSLAGKQPQHF.

This clone came up once. V gene TRBV7-2 combines with J gene TRBJ2-7; 10 nucleotides agree with TRBD2. J was trimmed by 3 bases and V by 5 bases; bases with no gene match: 16. The CDR3 is 18 residues long. Germline CDR1 is SGHTA and CDR2 is FQGNSA. The CDR3 here is CASSLSNPYSSGSYEQYF. For the CDR3, the DNA is TGTGCCAGCAGCCTGAGTAACCCGTATTCTAGCGGGAGCTACGAGCAGTACTTC.

This clone occurred once. The gene calls are TRBV2 and TRBJ2-2; perhaps TRBD1 as D (6 bases). V lost 0 bases and J 7 bases, leaving 12 bases between the germline ends. The germline CDR1 and CDR2 sequences are SNHLY and FYNNEI. The CDR3 has 15 residues. The CDR3, as DNA: TGTGCCAGCAGTGAAGCGCGGCAGGGGCACGGGGAGCTGTTTTTT. As protein: CASSEARQGHGELFF.

The chain couples TRBV9 to TRBJ1-1; possibly TRBD1 for D (6 bases). The CDR3 spans 15 residues. Germline loops: CDR1 SGDLS, CDR2 YYNGEE. V lost 4 bases, J lost 2 bases, and 15 bases lay in between. The CDR3 protein is CASSPRAGVNTEAFF. CDR3 coding DNA: TGTGCCAGCAGCCCTCGGGCAGGGGTCAACACTGAAGCTTTCTTT.

CDR3 in amino acids: CAISDGQGNQPQHF. The CDR3 DNA reads TGTGCCATCAGTGATGGGCAGGGGAATCAGCCCCAGCATTTT. This sequence joins TRBV10-3 and TRBJ1-5; tentatively, D is TRBD1 (6 bases). CDR3 length equals 14 residues. CDR1 is ENHRY, CDR2 SYGVKD, per germline. Deletions cut 3 bases from V and 4 bases from J, with 10 bases between.

This clone was seen only once. The chain couples TRBV6-5 to TRBJ1-5; 8 bases line up with TRBD1. The germline V gene encodes CDR1 MNHEY and CDR2 SVGAGI. V gave up 8 bases and J gave up 7 bases; unmatched junction bases: 7. The CDR3 length is 13 residues. The CDR3 loop reads CASGDRGGQPQHF. The CDR3 coding sequence is TGTGCCAGCGGAGACAGGGGAGGCCAGCCCCAGCATTTT.

This clone turned up a few times. The gene calls are TRBV2 and TRBJ2-3, with TRBD2 identical over 8 bases. Trimming at V came to 4 bases and at J to 5 bases, leaving 8 bases not matched to a gene. CDR1 SNHLY and CDR2 FYNNEI come from the germline V gene. This CDR3 is 15 amino acids long. For the CDR3, the DNA is TGTGCCAGCAGTGGACAAGCGGGAGTTAAAGATACGCAGTATTTT. It yields the protein CASSGQAGVKDTQYF.

J is TRBJ1-2 and V is TRBV28, with TRBD1 identical over 12 bases. The CDR3 has 14 residues. V gave up 10 bases and J gave up 4 bases; unmatched junction bases: 7. Germline V gene sequence: CDR1 MDHEN, CDR2 SYDVKM. The CDR3 reads CAIRDRGLGYGYTF. The CDR3 DNA reads TGTGCCATTCGGGACAGGGGGCTGGGCTATGGCTACACCTTC.

The chain joins TRBV28 to TRBJ1-3, with TRBD1 as a possible D gene (6 bases). Trimming left V 6 bases short and J 0 bases short, with 12 bases between. The CDR3 length is 15 residues. Germline lookup yields CDR1 MDHEN and CDR2 SYDVKM. The CDR3 sequence: CASSPDRNSGNTIYF. For the CDR3, the DNA is TGTGCCAGCAGCCCAGACAGGAACTCTGGAAACACCATATATTTT.

The rearrangement links TRBV5-4 to TRBJ1-6; D gene ambiguous. Germline V lookup: CDR1 SGHNT, CDR2 YYREEE (reference sequence). The CDR3 covers 14 residues. With 0 bases removed from V and 4 bases from J, the gap between germline ends came to 5 bases. The CDR3, as DNA: TGTGCCAGCAGCTTGGACAGATATAATTCACCCCTCCACTTT. Translation gives CASSLDRYNSPLHF.

The CDR3 here is CASNPGARETQYF. As DNA, the CDR3 is TGCGCCAGCAACCCGGGAGCAAGGGAGACCCAGTACTTC. The V gene is TRBV5-1, the J gene TRBJ2-5; D possibly corresponds to TRBD2 (6 bases). Germline CDR1 is SGHRS and CDR2 is YFSETQ. V shed 6 bases and J shed 5 bases, with 14 bases lying between them. The length of the CDR3 is 13 residues.

V is TRBV10-3 and J is TRBJ1-5; 7 bases match TRBD1. Trimming cost V 2 bases and J 0 bases; bases outside gene matches: 1. Germline assignment: CDR1 ENHRY and CDR2 SYGVKD. This CDR3 spans 15 amino acids. CDR3 in DNA: TGTGCCATCAGTGAGAGGGGGCTTAGCAATCAGCCCCAGCATTTT. Protein product: CAISERGLSNQPQHF.

This chain links TRBV6-5 with TRBJ2-2; D possibly corresponds to TRBD1 (6 bases). The V end lost 9 bases, the J end lost 4 bases, and 15 bases lay between the germline ends. This CDR3 has 14 amino acids. Germline CDR1 and CDR2: MNHEY and SVGAGI. CDR3 in DNA: TGTGCCAGTCTGTCGGGACACCTCACCGGGGAGCTGTTTTTT. It is translated as CASLSGHLTGELFF.

The chain employs TRBV10-1 and TRBJ1-2, with D tentatively TRBD1 (5 bases). The V end lost 7 bases, the J end lost 4 bases, and 19 bases lay between the germline ends. This CDR3 is built from 15 residues. The germline gives CDR1 WNHNN, CDR2 SYGVQD (reference sequence). CDR3 DNA sequence: TGCGCCAGCAAATGTCTCAGGGTGTTTCCCTATGGCTACACCTTC. It yields the protein CASKCLRVFPYGYTF.

V and J are TRBV30 and TRBJ2-7, with 7 bases identical to TRBD2. The germline CDR1 and CDR2 sequences are GTSNPN and SVGIG (reference sequence). The CDR3 has 13 residues. Germline trimming cut 2 bases from V and 3 bases from J; bases unmatched to any gene: 4. CDR3 bases: TGTGCCTGGAGTTCCGGGACTAACTACGAGCAGTACTTC. It translates to CAWSSGTNYEQYF.